This T cell receptor (beta chain) derives from a study of blood T cell repertoires in COVID-19. Study-wide context: Samples came from the United States, Italy and Spain, spanning acute and convalescent COVID-19. The analysed material was cDNA or gDNA that came from T cells, B-cell-depleted T cells, or PBMCs.

Only in-frame clones appear in the TCRdb table, and some are missing; sequencing was by immunoSEQ multiplex PCR. The table has approximately 250,000 clones, 75% to 85% seen once. CDR3 length: 13 residues. Germline CDR1 and CDR2: MNHEY and SVGEGT. Trimming shortened V by 6 bases and J by 0 bases, and 7 bases separated the two germline ends. The sequence derives from a woman between 35 and 50 years old who had recovered from COVID-19. Sequencing used peripheral blood. The V gene is TRBV6-2 or TRBV6-3, the J gene TRBJ2-3, with D hard to call. CDR3 sequence reads: CASSTQSTDTQYF. The CDR3 coding sequence is TGTGCCAGCAGCACCCAGAGCACAGATACGCAGTATTTT.